This T cell receptor beta chain was sequenced in a study of blood T cells in healthy people across ages. Study-level results: Conclusively comparing naive with antigen-experienced cells was impossible with unsorted PBMCs.

PCR was performed a second time for roughly 7 to 11 cycles using a sample-barcoded 5' primer and a J-beta primer mix. TCRdb redid the calling of the 5' RACE reads with MiXCR, one entry per CDR3 protein. The sample has 1.2 million to 1.5 million distinct CDR3 sequences, approximately 40% seen once. The CDR3 sequence is 15 residues long. J was trimmed by 1 base and V by 1 base; bases with no gene match: 3. Germline CDR1 reads DFQATT; CDR2 reads SNEGSKA (reference sequence). Concerning this clonotype: The antigen remains undetermined.

The gene calls are TRBV20-1 and TRBJ2-3; 9 bases are shared with TRBD2. The source of this sequence is a young woman in good health. The sample taken for sequencing was blood. The CDR3 nucleotides read TGCAGTGCTAGAGTAGCGGGGGAGGGCACAGATACGCAGTATTTT. It encodes CSARVAGEGTDTQYF.